This T cell receptor (beta chain) emerged from a study of vaccination and CD4 T cells after COVID-19. Background on the study: Overlapping spike pools from SARS-CoV-2 and HCoV-NL63, HCoV-OC43 and HCoV-229E served as culture stimuli.

The CDR3 contains 13 residues. V lost 5 bases to trimming and J lost 9 bases, with 17 bases between them. Germline V gene sequence: CDR1 SGHNT, CDR2 YENEEA. Scientists ran DNA taken from cultured CD4+ T cells through the Oncomine TCR Beta short-read assay for sequencing. TCRdb reanalysed the PCR reads using MiXCR and keeps one entry per CDR3 protein. This table holds tens of thousands of distinct CDR3 sequences, 45% to 65% found once. This clonotype occurred a few times. Its antigen is unidentified. Treatment meaning: roughly 10-day PBMC culture with coronavirus spike peptide pools or control peptides (ViraFEST assay). ViraFEST used peptide pools to expand antigen-specific T cells and subsequently sequenced their TCRs.

The genes are TRBV11-3 and TRBJ2-7; tentative D call: TRBD1 (6 bases). Sequencing input: CD4+ T cells from blood, cultured in vitro. This TCR was recovered from a human donor who had recovered from COVID-19. The CDR3 DNA reads as TGTGCCAGCAGCCTAGGAGCCGGGACACTGCAGTACTTC. Translating it yields CASSLGAGTLQYF.